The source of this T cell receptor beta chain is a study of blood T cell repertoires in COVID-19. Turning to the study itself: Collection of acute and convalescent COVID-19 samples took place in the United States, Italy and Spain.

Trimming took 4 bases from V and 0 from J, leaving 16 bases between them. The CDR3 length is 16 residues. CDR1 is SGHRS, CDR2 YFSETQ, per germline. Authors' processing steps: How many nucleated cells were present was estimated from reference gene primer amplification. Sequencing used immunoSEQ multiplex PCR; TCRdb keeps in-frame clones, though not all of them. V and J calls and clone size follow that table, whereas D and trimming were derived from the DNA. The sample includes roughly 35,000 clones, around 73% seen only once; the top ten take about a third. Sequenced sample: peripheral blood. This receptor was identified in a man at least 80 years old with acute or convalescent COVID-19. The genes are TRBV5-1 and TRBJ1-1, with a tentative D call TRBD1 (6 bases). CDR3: CASSPRGGLMNTEAFF. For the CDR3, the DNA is TGCGCCAGCAGCCCTAGGGGGGGGCTGATGAACACTGAAGCTTTCTTT.